These 32 T cell receptor beta chains were sequenced from one sample in a study of response to subunit inactivated influenza vaccine. Each CDR3 protein gets one entry after TCRdb re-called the RT-PCR reads with MiXCR. The top ten hold around 2.8% of the sample, which has about 540,000 distinct CDR3 sequences, around 21% seen once. These data were also filed under a second study, of T cells expressing NK-cell markers. Per that study: Generation of TCR beta cDNA was performed by 5'RACE template switching incorporating UMIs.

Material: CD4+ T cells sorted from PBMCs, obtained 11 to 12 days after vaccination. These receptors were obtained from a man aged 50 to 60 who received an inactivated influenza vaccine.

V and J are TRBV7-2 and TRBJ2-7; D gene unclear. The CDR3 length is 11 residues. V lost 5 bases, J lost 6 bases, and 8 bases lay in between. Germline V CDR1 and CDR2: SGHTA, FQGNSA. The CDR3, as DNA: TGTGCCAGCAGCGCCCAGTCCGAGCAGTACTTC. Translation: CASSAQSEQYF.

This clonotype turned up a few times. The V and J genes are TRBV28 and TRBJ1-1; 9 bases fit TRBD1. Germline V CDR1 and CDR2: MDHEN, SYDVKM. V was clipped by 6 bases and J by 0 bases; unmatched bases: 23. CDR3 length: 21 amino acids. The CDR3 reads CASSPPWPGTGTGGMNTEAFF. The CDR3 DNA follows: TGTGCCAGCAGCCCACCATGGCCAGGGACAGGGACCGGAGGCATGAACACTGAAGCTTTCTTT.

This clonotype was observed a few times. V and J are TRBV5-5 and TRBJ2-2; weak D call: TRBD2 (6 bases). The ends were cut back, 0 bases at V and 6 bases at J, with 15 bases in the middle. Germline CDR1 is SGHKS and CDR2 is YYEKEE (reference sequence). The CDR3 sequence is 16 residues long. This chain's CDR3 is CASSLAPGVSSGELFF. The CDR3 nucleotides are TGTGCCAGCAGCTTGGCCCCGGGAGTATCGTCCGGGGAGCTGTTTTTT.

The chain combines TRBV19 with TRBJ2-3; D ambiguous. This CDR3 spans 14 amino acids. Germline CDR1 and CDR2: LNHDA and SQIVND (reference sequence). V was pared by 3 bases and J by 0 bases, with 7 bases between. The CDR3 nucleotides are TGTGCCAGTAGTATCTGGGTCAGCACAGATACGCAGTATTTT. Protein: CASSIWVSTDTQYF. The variable domain in full, with the rest retrieved from reference TRBV19 and TRBJ2-3, is DGGITQSPKYLFRKEGQNVTLSCEQNLNHDAMYWYRQDPGQGLRLIYYSQIVNDFQKGDIAEGYSVSREKKESFPLTVTSAQKNPTAFYLCASSIWVSTDTQYFGPGTRLTVL.

This chain links TRBV10-3 with TRBJ2-5; 11 nucleotides agree with TRBD1. Germline CDR1 is ENHRY and CDR2 is SYGVKD. V shed 10 bases, J shed 5 bases, and the junction held 9 bases outside the gene matches. This CDR3 is built from 14 residues. The CDR3 protein is CATGTGGSFETQYF. The CDR3 DNA follows: TGTGCCACCGGGACAGGGGGTTCCTTTGAGACCCAGTACTTC.

The chain has TRBV2 and TRBJ1-1, with 11 bases aligning to TRBD1. Germline assignment: CDR1 SNHLY and CDR2 FYNNEI. The CDR3 covers 15 residues. The junction had 7 bases not matched to a gene; V was cut back by 6 bases and J by 4 bases. The CDR3 region has the DNA TGTGCCAGCAGGCCCGGGACAGGGGGTAGCACTGAAGCTTTCTTT. It is translated as CASRPGTGGSTEAFF.

This clonotype was seen repeatedly, ten times or more. The chain recombines TRBV12-3 or TRBV12-4 with TRBJ2-1; 8 bases map to TRBD2. The length of the CDR3 is 16 residues. V dropped 7 bases and J dropped 7; count of bases not matched to a gene: 15. The CDR3 spells CASKGGLAGLGNEQFF. Written as DNA, the CDR3 is TGTGCCAGCAAAGGAGGCCTAGCGGGTCTGGGGAATGAGCAGTTCTTC.

The chain recombines TRBV4-1 with TRBJ2-7; D perhaps matches TRBD1 (6 bases). The germline V and J ends were trimmed by 1 base and 2 bases, with 12 bases remaining between them. The germline CDR1 and CDR2 sequences are MGHRA and YSYEKL. CDR3 size: 15 residues. Written as DNA, the CDR3 is TGCGCCAGCAGCCAAGGGACCGACAGGACCTACGAGCAGTACTTC. The encoded protein is CASSQGTDRTYEQYF.

This clonotype was detected ten times or more. The V and J genes are TRBV4-2 and TRBJ2-2; TRBD2 matches at 7 bases. The CDR3 spans 17 residues. The germline CDR1 and CDR2 sequences are LGHNA and YNFKEQ. V shed 3 bases and J 1 base; nucleotides not matched to a gene: 8. The CDR3 is CASSQRGSGRNTGELFF. CDR3 in DNA: TGTGCCAGCAGCCAGAGGGGTAGCGGGCGGAACACCGGGGAGCTGTTTTTT.

This clonotype has at least ten counts. CDR3: CASSSAGGTNSPLHF. The CDR3 DNA sequence: TGTGCCAGCAGTTCCGCTGGGGGGACGAATTCACCCCTCCACTTT. V and J are TRBV12-3 or TRBV12-4 and TRBJ1-6; possible D gene TRBD1, 5 bases. The V end was cut by 4 bases, the J end by 7 bases, with 14 bases between. This CDR3 contains 15 residues.

The V call is TRBV5-4, the J call TRBJ1-1; 9 bases map to TRBD1. Looked up from germline, CDR1 is SGHNT and CDR2 is YYREEE (reference sequence). Trimming cost V 4 bases and J 5 bases; bases outside gene matches: 15. CDR3 length: 17 amino acids. The CDR3: CASSRPGQGLAQTEAFF. Here the CDR3 DNA reads TGTGCCAGCAGCCGACCGGGACAGGGTTTGGCGCAAACTGAAGCTTTCTTT. The full variable domain, rest sourced from reference TRBV5-4 and TRBJ1-1, is ETGVTQSPTHLIKTRGQQVTLRCSSQSGHNTVSWYQQALGQGPQFIFQYYREEENGRGNFPPRFSGLQFPNYSSELNVNALELDDSALYLCASSRPGQGLAQTEAFFGQGTRLTVV.

This clonotype was counted only a few times. V and J are TRBV27 and TRBJ2-7, with a weak D call TRBD2 (6 bases). V lost 0 bases to trimming and J lost 4 bases, with 13 bases between them. Germline CDR1 is MNHEY and CDR2 is SMNVEV (reference sequence). The CDR3 extends over 15 amino acids. Here the CDR3 reads CASSLSHGGSYEQYF. The CDR3 DNA is TGTGCCAGCAGTTTATCCCACGGGGGATCTTACGAGCAGTACTTC.

The CDR3 sequence is CASSLRKLAVPSTDTQYF. For the CDR3, the DNA is TGTGCCAGCAGTTTAAGAAAGTTAGCGGTTCCTAGCACAGATACGCAGTATTTT. J is TRBJ2-3 and V is TRBV12-3 or TRBV12-4, with D tentatively TRBD2 (6 bases). V was shortened by 2 bases and J by 0 bases, with 18 bases between the two germline ends. CDR3 size: 18 residues.

This clonotype was observed a few times. This chain links TRBV5-1 with TRBJ2-3; 7 bases fit TRBD2. The germline V gene encodes CDR1 SGHRS and CDR2 YFSETQ. V lost 5 bases, J lost 4 bases, and 13 bases stayed unmatched. This CDR3 comprises 16 residues. Written as DNA, the CDR3 is TGCGCCAGCAGATTCGTGTCAGCGGGACTCCCAGATACGCAGTATTTT. The encoded protein is CASRFVSAGLPDTQYF.

This clonotype was detected only a few times. The chain joins TRBV18 to TRBJ2-1; D uncertain. This CDR3 spans 16 amino acids. Trimming took off 2 bases at V and 0 bases at J, with 11 bases between the two ends. The germline V gene has CDR1 KGHSH and CDR2 LQKENI. CDR3 in amino acids: CASSPFNGASYNEQFF. The CDR3 DNA reads TGTGCCAGCTCACCATTTAACGGAGCCTCCTACAATGAGCAGTTCTTC.

This rearrangement joins TRBV7-8 to TRBJ1-1; 9 bases map to TRBD1. The length of the CDR3 is 14 residues. J lost 3 bases, V lost 5 bases, and 4 bases had no gene match. Germline loops: CDR1 SGHVS, CDR2 FQNEAQ. The CDR3 coding sequence is TGTGCCAGCAGCCTCGGACAGGGGTACACTGAAGCTTTCTTT. Its translation: CASSLGQGYTEAFF.

This clonotype came up a few times. The chain is built from TRBV7-3 and TRBJ2-7; D gene unclear. The V end lost 8 bases, the J end lost 6 bases, and 11 bases lay between the germline ends. Germline V gene lookup returns CDR1 SGHTA and CDR2 FQGTGA. The CDR3 spans 11 residues. Written as DNA, the CDR3 is TGTGCCAGCCCAAAGGTAGTCGAGCAGTACTTC. Protein sequence: CASPKVVEQYF.

J is TRBJ2-1 and V is TRBV7-4, with TRBD2 matching 7 bases. The CDR3 consists of 16 residues. The V and J ends lost 2 bases and 2 bases, in that order; junction bases with no gene match: 6. Germline CDR1 reads SGHVT; CDR2 reads SQSDAQ. CDR3 residues: CASSLWASGAYNEQFF. The CDR3 DNA reads as TGTGCCAGCAGCTTATGGGCTAGCGGTGCCTACAATGAGCAGTTCTTC.

This clonotype has only a few counts. The CDR3 is CASSRPGQASRGYGYTF. The CDR3 region has the DNA TGTGCCAGCAGTAGACCGGGACAGGCGTCTAGGGGCTATGGCTACACCTTC. The gene calls are TRBV6-1 and TRBJ1-2, with 8 bases identical to TRBD1. The J segment lost 4 bases and the V segment lost 5 bases, leaving 15 bases of the junction unmatched. Germline CDR1 is MNHNS and CDR2 is SASEGT. This CDR3 has 17 amino acids.

This clonotype was seen only a few times. V usage is TRBV15 and J usage is TRBJ1-2; 7 bases map to TRBD1. This CDR3 has 17 amino acids. V shed 3 bases and J 1 base; nucleotides not matched to a gene: 11. Germline V gene data show CDR1 as LNHNV and CDR2 as YYDKDF (reference sequence). CDR3 sequence: CATSRGFGTELNYGYTF. The CDR3, as DNA: TGTGCCACCAGCAGGGGCTTCGGGACAGAACTTAACTATGGCTACACCTTC.

The J gene is TRBJ1-4, the V gene TRBV12-3 or TRBV12-4; no reliable D call. The CDR3 consists of 14 residues. Deletions cut 3 bases from V and 3 bases from J, with 8 bases between. The CDR3 loop is CASSLGSSNEKLFF. CDR3 nucleotides: TGTGCCAGCAGTTTGGGGAGCTCTAATGAAAAACTGTTTTTT.

This clonotype was counted ten times or more. The chain uses TRBV7-2 and TRBJ1-5; maybe TRBD1 (5 bases). Germline-derived CDR1 and CDR2 are SGHTA and FQGNSA. The CDR3 spans 14 residues. Trimming stripped 1 base from V and 3 bases from J, with 7 bases between. In nucleotides, the CDR3 is TGTGCCAGCAGCTTAGGGGACCTCAATCAGCCCCAGCATTTT. Translating gives CASSLGDLNQPQHF.

This clonotype came up a few times. CDR3 coding DNA: TGTGCCAGCTCCAATCGACAGGGTAGCGCAGATACGCAGTATTTT. Translating it yields CASSNRQGSADTQYF. J is TRBJ2-3 and V is TRBV18, with 7 bases fitting TRBD1. The ends lost 6 bases at V and 4 bases at J; junction bases unmatched: 10. The CDR3 has 15 residues. CDR1 and CDR2 from the germline V gene are KGHSH and LQKENI.

This clonotype was seen a few times. CDR3 in DNA: TGCGCCAGCAGCTTGAAGGGCGGCAGGGGGGAAGAGACCCAGTACTTC. This sequence encodes CASSLKGGRGEETQYF. V usage is TRBV5-1 and J usage is TRBJ2-5, with D perhaps matching TRBD1 (7 bases). CDR1 and CDR2 from the germline V gene are SGHRS and YFSETQ. Trimming shortened V by 1 base and J by 3 bases, and 16 bases separated the two germline ends. This CDR3 comprises 16 residues. Full variable domain (missing parts from reference TRBV5-1 and TRBJ2-5): KAGVTQTPRYLIKTRGQQVTLSCSPISGHRSVSWYQQTPGQGLQFLFEYFSETQRNKGNFPGRFSGRQFSNSRSEMNVSTLELGDSALYLCASSLKGGRGEETQYFGPGTRLLVL.

This clonotype has only a few counts. This sequence joins TRBV7-9 and TRBJ2-1, with D possibly matching TRBD2 (5 bases). Germline lookup yields CDR1 SEHNR and CDR2 FQNEAQ (reference sequence). Deletions cut 5 bases from V and 4 bases from J, with 21 bases between. This CDR3 spans 17 amino acids. The CDR3 protein is CASSPRGAAEPYNEQFF. The CDR3 nucleotides read TGTGCCAGCAGCCCCCGGGGAGCGGCCGAACCGTACAATGAGCAGTTCTTC. The whole variable domain, filled in from reference TRBV7-9 and TRBJ2-1, reads DTGVSQNPRHKITKRGQNVTFRCDPISEHNRLYWYRQTLGQGPEFLTYFQNEAQLEKSRLLSDRFSAERPKGSFSTLEIQRTEQGDSAMYLCASSPRGAAEPYNEQFFGPGTRLTVL.

This clonotype was counted between two and nine times. The chain is built from TRBV11-2 and TRBJ2-3; 7 bases fit TRBD2. CDR1 is SGHAT and CDR2 is FQNNGV in the germline V gene. With V trimmed by 2 bases and J by 0 bases, 5 bases remained unmatched. The CDR3 spans 16 residues. The CDR3 nucleotides read TGTGCCAGCAGCTTATCCCTAGCGGCTAGCACAGATACGCAGTATTTT. Its translation is CASSLSLAASTDTQYF.

This chain uses TRBV11-2 with TRBJ2-7; 8 bases align to TRBD2. This CDR3 has 15 residues. CDR1 is SGHAT, CDR2 FQNNGV, per germline. V gave up 0 bases and J gave up 7 bases; unmatched junction bases: 8. CDR3 sequence: CASSLDYQRGLEQYF. DNA of the CDR3: TGTGCCAGCAGCTTAGATTACCAGCGGGGGTTGGAGCAGTACTTC.

This rearrangement joins TRBV7-2 to TRBJ2-1; 10 bases match TRBD2. The CDR3 runs to 14 residues. V lost 8 bases to trimming and J lost 7 bases; unmatched junction nucleotides: 8. From germline, CDR1 is SGHTA and CDR2 FQGNSA. CDR3 DNA sequence: TGTGCCAGCGCAGCGGGGGGGGCGATAAATGAGCAGTTCTTC. Translated, it gives CASAAGGAINEQFF.

V is TRBV4-3 and J is TRBJ2-7; D may match TRBD1 or TRBD2 (5 bases each). V was trimmed by 0 bases and J by 9 bases, leaving 15 bases between them. Germline V gene data show CDR1 as LGHNA and CDR2 as YSLEER. The CDR3 loop spans 14 amino acids. The CDR3, as DNA: TGCGCCAGCAGCCAAGATAGAGGACACGGAGGGCAGTACTTC. As protein: CASSQDRGHGGQYF.

The CDR3: CASRRGSQETQYF. In nucleotides, the CDR3 is TGTGCCAGCAGGCGCGGGTCCCAAGAGACCCAGTACTTC. The V call is TRBV28, the J call TRBJ2-5, with D possibly TRBD2 on 5 matching bases. The V gene's germline CDR1 is MDHEN and CDR2 SYDVKM. This CDR3 spans 13 amino acids. V was cut by 6 bases and J by 1 base, with 9 bases left in between.

This clonotype has at least ten counts. CDR3 sequence: CSAPTGQRTDTQYF. In DNA form, the CDR3 reads TGCAGCGCCCCGACAGGGCAACGGACAGATACGCAGTATTTT. This chain connects TRBV29-1 to TRBJ2-3; 7 nucleotides agree with TRBD1. This CDR3 region has 14 residues. V shed 7 bases and J 3 bases; nucleotides not matched to a gene: 10. Germline V gives CDR1 SQVTM, CDR2 ANQGSEA.

This clonotype has a handful of counts. V usage is TRBV29-1 and J usage is TRBJ2-5, with TRBD2 matching 10 bases. CDR3 length: 14 amino acids. V shed 5 bases, J shed 2 bases, and the junction held 5 bases outside the gene matches. Germline values: CDR1 SQVTM, CDR2 ANQGSEA. Written as DNA, the CDR3 is TGCAGCGTTCAACGGACTAGCGGACAAGAGACCCAGTACTTC. It yields the protein CSVQRTSGQETQYF.